The 5 T cell receptor beta chains given below trace back to one sample, sequenced in a study of T-cell reconstitution after alpha-beta-depleted transplantation in children. The TCRbeta library incorporated unique molecular identifiers. TCRdb re-derived calls from the PCR reads in MiXCR, one entry per CDR3 protein. The data show about 580,000 distinct CDR3 sequences, 20% to 30% seen once. Source: PBMCs, taken before TCRalphabeta/CD19-depleted stem cell transplant. These receptors were obtained from a boy younger than two with Wiskott-Aldrich syndrome, due to receive a stem cell transplant.

This clonotype was detected a few times. CDR3 bases: TGTGCCAGCAGCTTAACGCGACTGGTCTCCTACGAGCAGTACTTC. Its translation: CASSLTRLVSYEQYF. The chain couples TRBV7-2 to TRBJ2-7; D ambiguous. CDR1 SGHTA and CDR2 FQGNSA come from the germline V gene. There are 15 residues in the CDR3. V lost 2 bases and J 0 bases, leaving 11 bases between the germline ends. Combining the CDR3 with reference TRBV7-2 and TRBJ2-7 gives the whole variable domain GAGVSQSPSNKVTEKGKDVELRCDPISGHTALYWYRQSLGQGLEFLIYFQGNSAPDKSGLPSDRFSAERTGGSVSTLTIQRTQQEDSAVYLCASSLTRLVSYEQYFGPGTRLTVT.

The rearrangement joins TRBV10-3 to TRBJ2-3; D is possibly TRBD2 (6 bases). V lost 6 bases to trimming and J lost 2 bases, with 18 bases between them. This CDR3 spans 16 amino acids. Per the germline V gene, CDR1 is ENHRY and CDR2 is SYGVKD. The CDR3, as DNA: TGTGCCATCAGAGAAGACCGGACTACCTTCACAGATACGCAGTATTTT. The encoded protein is CAIREDRTTFTDTQYF.

The V call is TRBV7-3, the J call TRBJ2-1; D might be TRBD2 (5 bases). In germline, CDR1 is SGHTA, CDR2 FQGTGA. V dropped 5 bases and J dropped 7 bases, with 15 bases sitting between them. This CDR3 spans 14 amino acids. In DNA form, the CDR3 reads TGTGCCAGCAGCCCCCCCCCGTTAGCGAATGAGCAGTTCTTC. Translation gives CASSPPPLANEQFF.

This rearrangement joins TRBV6-5 to TRBJ2-1; 7 nucleotides line up with TRBD2. V was clipped by 0 bases and J by 3 bases; unmatched bases: 8. CDR1 is MNHEY, CDR2 SVGAGI, per germline. The CDR3 runs to 17 residues. The CDR3: CASSYSSSSGIYNEQFF. CDR3 coding DNA: TGTGCCAGCAGTTACTCGAGTAGCAGCGGGATCTACAATGAGCAGTTCTTC.

The J gene is TRBJ2-1, the V gene TRBV10-2; D might be TRBD1 (5 bases). The CDR3 extends over 14 amino acids. In germline, CDR1 is WSHSY, CDR2 SAAADI. Trimming cost V 3 bases and J 2 bases, with 8 bases left between them. CDR3 residues: CASSEAGPYNEQFF. In DNA, the CDR3 is TGCGCCAGCAGTGAAGCAGGGCCCTACAATGAGCAGTTCTTC.